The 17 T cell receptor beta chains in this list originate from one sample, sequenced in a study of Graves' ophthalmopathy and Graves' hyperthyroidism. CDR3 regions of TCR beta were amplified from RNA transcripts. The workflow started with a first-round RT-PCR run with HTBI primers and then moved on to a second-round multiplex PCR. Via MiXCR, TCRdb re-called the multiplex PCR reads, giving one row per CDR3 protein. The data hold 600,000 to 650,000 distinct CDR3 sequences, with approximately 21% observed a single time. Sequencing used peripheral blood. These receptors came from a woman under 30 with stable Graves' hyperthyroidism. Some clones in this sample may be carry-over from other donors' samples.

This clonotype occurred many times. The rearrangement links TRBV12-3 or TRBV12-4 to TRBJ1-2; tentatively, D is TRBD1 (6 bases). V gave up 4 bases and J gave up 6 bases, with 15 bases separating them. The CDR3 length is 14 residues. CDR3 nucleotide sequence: TGTGCCAGCAGTTCCGAGACAGGCCTGGATGGCTACACCTTC. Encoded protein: CASSSETGLDGYTF.

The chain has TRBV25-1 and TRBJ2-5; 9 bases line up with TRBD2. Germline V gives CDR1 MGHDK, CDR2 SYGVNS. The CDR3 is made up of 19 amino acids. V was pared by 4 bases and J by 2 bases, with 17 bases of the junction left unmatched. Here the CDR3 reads CASSALSSGTILNQETQYF. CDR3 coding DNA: TGTGCCAGCAGTGCCCTTTCTAGCGGGACTATACTAAATCAAGAGACCCAGTACTTC.

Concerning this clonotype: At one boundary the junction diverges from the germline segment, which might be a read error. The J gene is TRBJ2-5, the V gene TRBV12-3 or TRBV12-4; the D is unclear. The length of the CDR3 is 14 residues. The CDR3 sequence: CASSLGRWQETQYF. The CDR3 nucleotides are TGTGCCAGCAGCTTAGGTCGCTGGCAAGAGACCCAGTACTTC.

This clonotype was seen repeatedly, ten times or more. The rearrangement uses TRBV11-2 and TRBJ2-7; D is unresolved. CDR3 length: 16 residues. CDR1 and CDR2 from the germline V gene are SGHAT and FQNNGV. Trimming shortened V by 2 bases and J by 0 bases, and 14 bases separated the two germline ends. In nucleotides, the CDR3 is TGTGCCAGCAGCTTAAACCCGACAATCCCCTCCTACGAGCAGTACTTC. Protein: CASSLNPTIPSYEQYF.

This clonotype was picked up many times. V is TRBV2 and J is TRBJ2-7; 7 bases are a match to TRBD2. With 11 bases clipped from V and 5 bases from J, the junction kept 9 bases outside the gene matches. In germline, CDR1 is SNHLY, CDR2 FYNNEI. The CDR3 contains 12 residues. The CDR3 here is CAGWQGGNEQYF. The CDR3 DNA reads TGTGCCGGCTGGCAGGGAGGGAACGAGCAGTACTTC.

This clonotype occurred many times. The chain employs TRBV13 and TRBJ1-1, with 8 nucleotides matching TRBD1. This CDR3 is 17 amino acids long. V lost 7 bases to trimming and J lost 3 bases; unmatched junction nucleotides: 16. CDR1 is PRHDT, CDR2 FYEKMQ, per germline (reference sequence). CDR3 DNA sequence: TGTGCCAGCAAACCGGGGGCAGGGGGCCCGGGGCACACTGAAGCTTTCTTT. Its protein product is CASKPGAGGPGHTEAFF.

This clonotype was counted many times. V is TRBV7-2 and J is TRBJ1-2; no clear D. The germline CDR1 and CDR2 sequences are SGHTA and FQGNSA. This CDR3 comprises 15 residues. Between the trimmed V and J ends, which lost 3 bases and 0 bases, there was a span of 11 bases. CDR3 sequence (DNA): TGTGCCAGCAGCTTCGGCGCGGGGACTAACTATGGCTACACCTTC. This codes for CASSFGAGTNYGYTF.

The CDR3, as DNA: TGTGCCAGCACCATCTCGGGACAGACGGATCAGCCCCAGCATTTT. Its translation: CASTISGQTDQPQHF. V gene TRBV6-1 combines with J gene TRBJ1-5, with TRBD1 matching over 7 bases. J gave up 5 bases and V 7 bases, and 11 bases lay outside the gene matches. Looked up from germline, CDR1 is MNHNS and CDR2 is SASEGT. This CDR3 region has 15 residues.

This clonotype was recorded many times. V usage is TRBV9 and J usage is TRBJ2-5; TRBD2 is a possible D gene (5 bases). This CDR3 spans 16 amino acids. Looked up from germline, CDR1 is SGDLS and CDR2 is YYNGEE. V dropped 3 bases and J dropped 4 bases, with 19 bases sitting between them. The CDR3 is CASSGGGASSRETQYF. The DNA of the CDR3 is TGTGCCAGCAGCGGCGGAGGAGCCTCTAGTCGAGAGACCCAGTACTTC. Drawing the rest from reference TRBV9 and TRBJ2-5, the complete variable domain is DSGVTQTPKHLITATGQRVTLRCSPRSGDLSVYWYQQSLDQGLQFLIQYYNGEERAKGNILERFSAQQFPDLHSELNLSSLELGDSALYFCASSGGGASSRETQYFGPGTRLLVL.

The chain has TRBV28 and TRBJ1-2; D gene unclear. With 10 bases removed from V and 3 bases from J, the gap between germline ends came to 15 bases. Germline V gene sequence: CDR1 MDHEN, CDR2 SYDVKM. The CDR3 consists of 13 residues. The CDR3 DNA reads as TGTGCCACCCAGTTTGGGGAAGACTATGGCTACACCTTC. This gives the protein CATQFGEDYGYTF.

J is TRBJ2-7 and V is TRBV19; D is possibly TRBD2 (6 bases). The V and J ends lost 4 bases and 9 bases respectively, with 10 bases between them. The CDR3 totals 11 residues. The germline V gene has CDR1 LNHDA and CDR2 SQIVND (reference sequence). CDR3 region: CASSTREAQYF. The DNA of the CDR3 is TGTGCCAGTAGTACCAGGGAGGCGCAGTACTTC.

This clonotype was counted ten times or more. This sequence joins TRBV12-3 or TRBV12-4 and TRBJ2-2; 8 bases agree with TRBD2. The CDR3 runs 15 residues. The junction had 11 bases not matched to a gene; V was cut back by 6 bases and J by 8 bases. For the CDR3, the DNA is TGTGCCAGCAGACACCCGCGGGGACTAGTAGGGGAGCTGTTTTTT. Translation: CASRHPRGLVGELFF.

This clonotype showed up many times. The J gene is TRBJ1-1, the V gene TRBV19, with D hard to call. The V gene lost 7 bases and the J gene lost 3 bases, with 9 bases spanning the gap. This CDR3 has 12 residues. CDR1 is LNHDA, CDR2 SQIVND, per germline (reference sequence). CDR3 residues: CASMDYDTEAFF. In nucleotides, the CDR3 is TGTGCCAGTATGGACTACGACACTGAAGCTTTCTTT.

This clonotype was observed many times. The CDR3 DNA is TGTGCCAGTAGTATCGGGACTAGCGGGATCATCGGGGAGCTGTTTTTT. It specifies CASSIGTSGIIGELFF. The chain employs TRBV19 and TRBJ2-2; TRBD2 matches 13 bases. This CDR3 comprises 16 residues. V lost 3 bases and J lost 7; bases outside the gene matches: 5. Germline V gene lookup returns CDR1 LNHDA and CDR2 SQIVND (reference sequence).

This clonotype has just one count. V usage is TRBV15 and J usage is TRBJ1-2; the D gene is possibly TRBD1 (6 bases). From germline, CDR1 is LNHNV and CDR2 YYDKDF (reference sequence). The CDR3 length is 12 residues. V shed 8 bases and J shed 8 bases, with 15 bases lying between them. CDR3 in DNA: TGTGCCACCGGGGGAGGGGGAGGAGGCTACACCTTC. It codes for CATGGGGGGYTF.

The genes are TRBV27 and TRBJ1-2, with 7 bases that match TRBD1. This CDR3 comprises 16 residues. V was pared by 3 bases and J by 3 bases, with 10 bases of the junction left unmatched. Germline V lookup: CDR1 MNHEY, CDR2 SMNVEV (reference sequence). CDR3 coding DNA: TGTGCCAGCAGTTTCACAAGGGACAGCGGGCACTATGGCTACACCTTC. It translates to CASSFTRDSGHYGYTF.

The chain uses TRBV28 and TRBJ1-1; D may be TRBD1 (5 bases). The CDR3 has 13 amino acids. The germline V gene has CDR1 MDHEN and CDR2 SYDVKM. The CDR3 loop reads CAVGGTASTEAFF. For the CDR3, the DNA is TGTGCTGTGGGGGGAACAGCGAGCACTGAAGCTTTCTTT.